This entry describes one TCR beta chain. Its target is unknown. Second doses were pooled across both intervals (about 4 or about 12 weeks). CDR1 and CDR2 (germline): LGHNA, YSLEER. This CDR3 spans 16 amino acids. Trimming removed 0 bases from V and 3 bases from J; junction bases left unmatched: 8. The sample comes from a study of T cell responses to AZD1222 COVID-19 vaccine. The data were produced by immunoSEQ multiplex PCR, yet TCRdb's version contains in-frame clones alone and is incomplete. The sample records around 20,000 clones, roughly 84% being singletons. Study-wide findings and caveats: The donors showed a predominance of white British ancestry and of females, with possible underestimation of clonal diversity. At baseline, seropositivity was found in only a handful of AZD1222 recipients. Sampled repertoires all dated from after the peak T cell response.

The chain links TRBV4-3 to TRBJ2-7; 7 bases match TRBD2. The receptor comes from an adult who received the AZD1222 COVID-19 vaccine. This specimen was peripheral blood, taken 28 days after the second AZD1222 dose. The CDR3 loop is CASSQDGGERVYEQYF. DNA for the CDR3: TGCGCCAGCAGCCAAGATGGGGGGGAGAGGGTCTACGAGCAGTACTTC.